Listed here are 3 T cell receptor beta chains from one sample, sequenced in a study of OX40 agonist ivuxolimab in advanced cancers. This table comes from immunoSEQ multiplex PCR, and its TCRdb copy is limited to in-frame clones, with some not included. This table holds about 52,000 clones, about nine tenths found once. The sample here was CD4+ or CD8+ T cells sorted from blood, taken in a trial of the OX40 agonist ivuxolimab. The origin of the receptors is an adult with an advanced solid tumor such as melanoma, head and neck, liver or kidney cancer.

This chain links TRBV6-1 with TRBJ2-7; TRBD1 might be the D (6 bases). From germline, CDR1 is MNHNS and CDR2 SASEGT. V lost 6 bases, J lost 6 bases, and 18 bases lay in between. The CDR3 has 14 amino acids. In DNA form, the CDR3 reads TGTGCCAGCAGCGCTGACAGGTTCCCTAGCGAGCAGTACTTC. Its translation: CASSADRFPSEQYF.

This chain joins TRBV6-5 and TRBJ1-1; possibly TRBD1 for D (5 bases). Looked up from germline, CDR1 is MNHEY and CDR2 is SVGAGI. The V end lost 0 bases, the J end lost 8 bases, and 16 bases lay between the germline ends. The CDR3 length is 15 residues. CDR3 loop: CASSYSTGGDGEAFF. DNA for the CDR3: TGTGCCAGCAGTTACTCGACGGGGGGGGACGGCGAAGCTTTCTTT.

V gene TRBV11-2 combines with J gene TRBJ1-6; D perhaps matches TRBD1 (6 bases). Germline assignment: CDR1 SGHAT and CDR2 FQNNGV. V lost 0 bases and J lost 10, with 13 bases in between. The length of the CDR3 is 15 residues. CDR3 in DNA: TGTGCCAGCAGCTTAGATGGGACAAGTAACTCACCCCTCCACTTT. Residues: CASSLDGTSNSPLHF.